Below are 23 T cell receptor beta chains sequenced from a single sample in a study of identical twins. Via MiXCR, TCRdb re-called the 5' RACE reads, giving one row per CDR3 protein. The sample shows 550,000 to 700,000 distinct CDR3 sequences, less than 25% of them seen only once. These sequences were also reported in another study, on T cells expressing NK-cell markers.

The specimen was PBMCs. All receptors derive from a woman between 18 and 30 years old in good health.

This CDR3 is CASSLAGAGATYNEQFF. Written as DNA, the CDR3 is TGTGCCAGCAGCTTGGCGGGAGCGGGAGCTACCTACAATGAGCAGTTCTTC. The chain uses TRBV5-6 and TRBJ2-1, with TRBD2 identical over 8 bases. Looked up from germline, CDR1 is SGHDT and CDR2 is YYEEEE. The CDR3 has 17 amino acids. J lost 2 bases, V lost 0 bases, and 7 bases had no gene match.

The rearrangement joins TRBV6-1 to TRBJ2-1, with D perhaps given as TRBD1 or TRBD2 (5 bases each). Germline V CDR1 and CDR2: MNHNS, SASEGT. V was shortened by 11 bases and J by 3 bases, with 11 bases between the two germline ends. This CDR3 is built from 12 residues. The CDR3 here is CAGGGVYNEQFF. The CDR3 coding sequence is TGTGCCGGGGGTGGTGTCTACAATGAGCAGTTCTTC.

This clonotype was seen only a few times. Compared with germline, one end of the junction differs, possibly owing to a read error. The chain combines TRBV12-3 or TRBV12-4 with TRBJ2-1; no reliable D call. This CDR3 is 11 amino acids long. The CDR3 DNA reads TGTGCCAGCAGTTTAGGGGCATATACGGTCTTC. Amino acid sequence: CASSLGAYTVF.

The chain joins TRBV29-1 to TRBJ2-3; D gene unclear. V lost 2 bases to trimming and J lost 6 bases, with 6 bases between them. This CDR3 region has 11 residues. Germline-derived CDR1 and CDR2 are SQVTM and ANQGSEA. This CDR3 reads CSVEKSDTQYF. The DNA for the CDR3 is TGCAGCGTTGAAAAAAGTGATACGCAGTATTTT.

Only a few counts were recorded for this clonotype. The chain carries TRBV27 and TRBJ2-6; D might be TRBD1 or TRBD2, each matching 5 bases. CDR1 MNHEY and CDR2 SMNVEV come from the germline V gene (reference sequence). CDR3 length equals 15 residues. V lost 8 bases and J 0 bases, leaving 11 bases between the germline ends. In DNA, the CDR3 is TGTGCCAGCGGGAGACAGATCTCTGGGGCCAACGTCCTGACTTTC. It is translated as CASGRQISGANVLTF.

The chain recombines TRBV5-1 with TRBJ2-3; D remains unclear. The germline V gene has CDR1 SGHRS and CDR2 YFSETQ. The CDR3 loop spans 18 amino acids. V lost 4 bases and J lost 0, with 21 bases in between. CDR3 amino acids: CASSDTVGWVTSTDTQYF. The CDR3 nucleotides are TGCGCCAGCAGCGATACCGTCGGTTGGGTCACTAGCACAGATACGCAGTATTTT.

V usage is TRBV11-2 and J usage is TRBJ2-7, with 8 bases aligning to TRBD1. The V gene end was trimmed by 0 bases and the J gene end by 2 bases; junction bases not matched to a gene: 3. The CDR3 length is 15 residues. Germline CDR1 is SGHAT and CDR2 is FQNNGV. This CDR3 is CASSLEGQGTYEQYF. CDR3 nucleotides: TGTGCCAGCAGCTTAGAAGGACAGGGCACCTACGAGCAGTACTTC.

This chain connects TRBV19 to TRBJ2-2, with a tentative D call TRBD2 (6 bases). The V and J ends lost 11 bases and 7 bases respectively, with 14 bases between them. The CDR3 has 12 amino acids. Germline CDR1 and CDR2: LNHDA and SQIVND (reference sequence). In DNA, the CDR3 is TGTGCCGCGGGGCAGGTTGGCGGGGAGCTGTTTTTT. Translation: CAAGQVGGELFF.

The chain is built from TRBV27 and TRBJ1-1; D might be TRBD1 (6 bases). The germline CDR1 and CDR2 sequences are MNHEY and SMNVEV (reference sequence). Trimming removed 5 bases from V and 5 bases from J, with 15 bases in between. The CDR3 is 14 residues long. The CDR3 sequence is CASSVQGSYTEAFF. The CDR3 DNA follows: TGTGCCAGCAGTGTACAGGGATCATATACTGAAGCTTTCTTT.

There are a few counts of this clonotype. This chain uses TRBV11-2 with TRBJ2-1; a possible D gene is TRBD2 (5 bases). The V end was cut by 6 bases, the J end by 6 bases, with 12 bases between. Germline lookup yields CDR1 SGHAT and CDR2 FQNNGV. The CDR3 spans 13 residues. This CDR3 reads CASSPTRINEQFF. The CDR3 DNA is TGTGCCAGCAGTCCCACTAGGATCAATGAGCAGTTCTTC.

This rearrangement joins TRBV6-2 or TRBV6-3 to TRBJ2-7, with D perhaps matching TRBD1 (6 bases). V was clipped by 5 bases and J by 4 bases, with 18 bases between them. The CDR3 totals 15 residues. From germline, CDR1 is MNHEY and CDR2 SVGEGT. As DNA, the CDR3 is TGTGCCAGCAGTCCCGGACAGAGAAGCTTTTACGAGCAGTACTTC. Its protein product is CASSPGQRSFYEQYF.

The chain has TRBV10-3 and TRBJ2-1; 7 bases agree with TRBD2. V gave up 10 bases and J gave up 6 bases; unmatched junction bases: 6. In germline, CDR1 is ENHRY, CDR2 SYGVKD. The CDR3 has 12 residues. CDR3 DNA sequence: TGTGCCACTTCACCGGGAGGCAATGAGCAGTTCTTC. Amino acids: CATSPGGNEQFF.

The rearrangement uses TRBV5-6 and TRBJ2-2; D perhaps matches TRBD2 (5 bases). CDR1 is SGHDT, CDR2 YYEEEE, per germline. V was trimmed by 1 base and J by 7 bases, leaving 23 bases between them. The CDR3 runs 18 residues. The CDR3 sequence is CASSLFGRGNKLGGELFF. CDR3 sequence (DNA): TGTGCCAGCAGCTTGTTCGGTCGGGGTAATAAGTTGGGCGGGGAGCTGTTTTTT.

V is TRBV5-5 and J is TRBJ2-7; weak D call: TRBD2 (6 bases). Trimming cost V 4 bases and J 4 bases, with 18 bases left between them. Looked up from germline, CDR1 is SGHKS and CDR2 is YYEKEE (reference sequence). The CDR3 contains 15 residues. This CDR3 is CASSPGVLPAYEQYF. The CDR3 coding sequence is TGTGCCAGCAGCCCGGGGGTCCTCCCCGCTTACGAGCAGTACTTC.

This sequence joins TRBV25-1 and TRBJ2-7, with D perhaps TRBD1 (5 bases). This CDR3 is built from 15 residues. V lost 1 base and J lost 5, with 15 bases in between. The germline V gene encodes CDR1 MGHDK and CDR2 SYGVNS. The CDR3 sequence is CASSEFGRVMHEQYF. Written as DNA, the CDR3 is TGTGCCAGCAGTGAATTCGGCAGGGTGATGCACGAGCAGTACTTC.

In its sample, this clonotype was seen a few times. This chain links TRBV29-1 with TRBJ2-7; D is perhaps TRBD2 (6 bases). CDR1 and CDR2 from the germline V gene are SQVTM and ANQGSEA. Trimming cost V 6 bases and J 7 bases, with 16 bases left between them. CDR3 length equals 12 residues. CDR3 region: CSVVVGGYEQYF. CDR3 DNA: TGCAGCGTCGTCGTGGGGGGATATGAGCAGTACTTC.

This clonotype was seen a handful of times. V and J are TRBV20-1 and TRBJ1-6; D might be TRBD1 (6 bases). Trimming left V 0 bases short and J 7 bases short, with 13 bases between. Per germline, CDR1 DFQATT and CDR2 SNEGSKA (reference sequence). The CDR3 extends over 15 amino acids. DNA of the CDR3: TGCAGTGCTAGAGATTCAGACAGGCTAAATTCACCCCTCCACTTT. Translated: CSARDSDRLNSPLHF.

The chain recombines TRBV5-1 with TRBJ2-1; TRBD2 aligns across 10 bases. This CDR3 is 15 amino acids long. V gave up 2 bases and J gave up 9 bases; unmatched junction bases: 8. Germline lookup yields CDR1 SGHRS and CDR2 YFSETQ. CDR3 in amino acids: CASSFLAGDLREQFF. The CDR3 nucleotides are TGCGCCAGCAGCTTCCTAGCGGGGGACCTTCGTGAGCAGTTCTTC.

This clonotype was observed a handful of times. The chain combines TRBV10-3 with TRBJ2-5, with TRBD1 as a possible D gene (5 bases). Per the germline V gene, CDR1 is ENHRY and CDR2 is SYGVKD. Trimming stripped 3 bases from V and 3 bases from J, with 5 bases between. The CDR3 consists of 12 residues. The CDR3 spells CAISEGEETQYF. The CDR3 nucleotides read TGTGCCATCAGTGAAGGGGAAGAGACCCAGTACTTC.

The table lists this clonotype with many counts. The chain is built from TRBV12-3 or TRBV12-4 and TRBJ2-7, with 10 nucleotides matching TRBD1. Unmatched junction bases numbered 6, after V lost 6 bases and J lost 7 bases. The CDR3 is 13 amino acids. Written as DNA, the CDR3 is TGTGCCAGCAGATGGACAGGGGGATGGGAGCAGTACTTC. It is translated as CASRWTGGWEQYF.

This clonotype was found a few times. The chain is built from TRBV4-2 and TRBJ2-4; no firm D call. Germline CDR1 is LGHNA and CDR2 is YNFKEQ. This CDR3 has 14 residues. Trimming shortened V by 0 bases and J by 11 bases, and 14 bases separated the two germline ends. CDR3 in amino acids: CASSQETVGRVQYF. In nucleotides, the CDR3 is TGTGCCAGCAGCCAAGAAACCGTCGGGCGAGTTCAGTACTTC.

The sample holds many counts of this clonotype. The rearrangement joins TRBV12-3 or TRBV12-4 to TRBJ1-3; a weak D match, TRBD1 (5 bases). This CDR3 spans 14 amino acids. Trimming removed 5 bases at V and 4 bases at J, with 12 bases between. CDR3 bases: TGTGCCAGCAGTGCCCAGGGTTACGGAAACACCATATATTTT. It is translated as CASSAQGYGNTIYF.

This clonotype was seen more than once but under ten times. V is TRBV12-3 or TRBV12-4 and J is TRBJ2-1, with 15 bases fitting TRBD2. This CDR3 comprises 16 residues. J lost 6 bases, V lost 6 bases, and 6 bases had no gene match. This CDR3 reads CASRRTSGGEANEQFF. In nucleotides, the CDR3 is TGTGCCAGCAGACGGACTAGCGGGGGGGAAGCCAATGAGCAGTTCTTC.